The next 11 T cell receptor beta chains were all read from a single sample in a study of OX40 agonist ivuxolimab in advanced cancers. This table comes from immunoSEQ multiplex PCR, and its TCRdb copy is limited to in-frame clones, with some not included. The sample consists of around 69,000 clones, 88% of them appearing once. Sequenced here: CD4+ or CD8+ T cells sorted from blood, sampled in a trial of the OX40 agonist ivuxolimab. Source of these receptors: an adult with an advanced solid tumor such as melanoma, head and neck, liver or kidney cancer.

This sequence joins TRBV9 and TRBJ2-5, with D unresolved. The CDR3 runs 14 residues. Germline V gives CDR1 SGDLS, CDR2 YYNGEE. V lost 1 base to trimming and J lost 0 bases, with 7 bases between them. CDR3 loop: CASSVSTYQETQYF. In nucleotides, the CDR3 is TGTGCCAGCAGCGTATCTACGTACCAAGAGACCCAGTACTTC.

The table lists this clone with a few counts. The rearrangement links TRBV19 to TRBJ2-7; no definite D call. Germline V gene sequence: CDR1 LNHDA, CDR2 SQIVND (reference sequence). CDR3 length: 13 amino acids. Trimming took off 5 bases at V and 4 bases at J, with 12 bases between the two ends. The CDR3 nucleotides read TGTGCCAGTAGTCGGGTAGGGTTATACGAGCAGTACTTC. Translated: CASSRVGLYEQYF.

In DNA form, the CDR3 reads TGTGCCATCAGCAGGTCGACAGAACCGGGCTACGAGCAGTACTTC. Amino acids: CAISRSTEPGYEQYF. The rearrangement uses TRBV10-3 and TRBJ2-7; a possible D gene is TRBD1 (5 bases). Germline-derived CDR1 and CDR2 are ENHRY and SYGVKD. Trimming pared 6 bases from V and 3 bases from J, leaving 18 bases between. This CDR3 has 15 amino acids.

The chain links TRBV5-4 to TRBJ2-4; 7 nucleotides align to TRBD1. The V segment lost 4 bases and the J segment 6 bases; nucleotides outside the gene matches: 4. Looked up from germline, CDR1 is SGHNT and CDR2 is YYREEE (reference sequence). This CDR3 is built from 13 residues. The CDR3 DNA reads as TGTGCCAGCAGCCCCTGGACAGGAAACATTCAGTACTTC. The encoded protein is CASSPWTGNIQYF.

The chain joins TRBV7-9 to TRBJ1-1; D unresolved. Germline values: CDR1 SEHNR, CDR2 FQNEAQ (reference sequence). This CDR3 has 12 amino acids. Trimming stripped 5 bases from V and 7 bases from J, with 11 bases between. The CDR3 loop is CASSPDTFEAFF. DNA for the CDR3: TGTGCCAGCAGCCCGGATACCTTTGAAGCTTTCTTT.

This sequence joins TRBV11-2 and TRBJ1-4; 9 bases match TRBD1. The CDR3 is 15 residues long. Germline V gene data show CDR1 as SGHAT and CDR2 as FQNNGV. V shed 6 bases, J shed 8 bases, and the junction held 10 bases outside the gene matches. In DNA, the CDR3 is TGTGCCAGCAGTTCCGGACAGGGGTGGGGAGAAAAACTGTTTTTT. Residues: CASSSGQGWGEKLFF. Complete variable domain (other parts from reference TRBV11-2 and TRBJ1-4): EAGVAQSPRYKIIEKRQSVAFWCNPISGHATLYWYQQILGQGPKLLIQFQNNGVVDDSQLPKDRFSAERLKGVDSTLKIQPAKLEDSAVYLCASSSGQGWGEKLFFGSGTQLSVL.

The rearrangement joins TRBV10-1 to TRBJ1-3; D gene unclear. The V end was cut by 3 bases, the J end by 3 bases, with 18 bases between. The CDR3 contains 17 residues. Germline lookup yields CDR1 WNHNN and CDR2 SYGVQD (reference sequence). In DNA, the CDR3 is TGCGCCAGCAGTGATTCGACCTCGGGGTTACTTGGAAACACCATATATTTT. Amino acids: CASSDSTSGLLGNTIYF.

The gene calls are TRBV5-1 and TRBJ2-2; D is undetermined. V dropped 0 bases and J dropped 6 bases, with 9 bases sitting between them. This CDR3 is built from 14 residues. The germline V gene encodes CDR1 SGHRS and CDR2 YFSETQ. The CDR3 protein is CASSLASSPGELFF. The CDR3 DNA reads TGCGCCAGCAGCTTGGCCTCGAGTCCCGGGGAGCTGTTTTTT.

CDR3 bases: TGTGCCAGCAGCCACGCAGGGCCCAGCTCTGGAAACACCATATATTTT. It encodes CASSHAGPSSGNTIYF. The chain uses TRBV5-4 and TRBJ1-3; perhaps TRBD1 as D (5 bases). V lost 4 bases and J 0 bases, leaving 14 bases between the germline ends. The CDR3 has 16 amino acids. CDR1 and CDR2 (germline): SGHNT, YYREEE (reference sequence).

The chain employs TRBV6-1 and TRBJ1-6; D is undetermined. Per germline, CDR1 MNHNS and CDR2 SASEGT. The V gene lost 2 bases and the J gene lost 12 bases, with 8 bases spanning the gap. The CDR3 extends over 12 amino acids. The CDR3: CASSEQTGPLHF. Written as DNA, the CDR3 is TGTGCCAGCAGTGAACAGACGGGACCCCTCCACTTT.

Worth noting for this clone: This same CDR3 is encoded by further DNA sequences in the sample. The chain employs TRBV7-9 and TRBJ2-1, with D unclear. There are 12 residues in the CDR3. The germline V gene has CDR1 SEHNR and CDR2 FQNEAQ (reference sequence). Trimming took off 6 bases at V and 9 bases at J, with 12 bases between the two ends. The CDR3 reads CASSSSYGEQFF. CDR3 DNA sequence: TGTGCCAGCAGTTCATCTTACGGTGAGCAGTTCTTC.